The present entry profiles one TCR beta chain with its context. Per the authors' pipeline: Estimation of nucleated cell counts was performed using reference gene primer amplification. Generated by immunoSEQ multiplex PCR, the TCRdb table keeps only in-frame clones and is missing some. Clone size and the V and J calls come from that table; the DNA yielded D and trimming. The table lists approximately 400,000 clones, roughly nine tenths of them singletons. This sample stems from a study of blood T cell repertoires in COVID-19. At the level of the study: Collection of acute and convalescent COVID-19 samples took place in the United States, Italy and Spain. PBMCs, B-cell-depleted T cells, or T cells were the source of the cDNA or gDNA that made up the material.

The CDR3 is 21 residues long. This receptor was obtained from a man aged 35 to 55 with acute or convalescent COVID-19. The sample was peripheral blood. The genes are TRBV21-1 and TRBJ2-2; TRBD2 is taken as the D call from the table, unchecked against the DNA. TRBV21-1 corresponds to a pseudogene. The chain's CDR3 is CASKIAGGPDPETANTGELFF. CDR3 sequence (DNA): TGTGCCAGCAAGATAGCGGGGGGGCCGGATCCAGAAACCGCGAACACCGGGGAGCTGTTTTTT.